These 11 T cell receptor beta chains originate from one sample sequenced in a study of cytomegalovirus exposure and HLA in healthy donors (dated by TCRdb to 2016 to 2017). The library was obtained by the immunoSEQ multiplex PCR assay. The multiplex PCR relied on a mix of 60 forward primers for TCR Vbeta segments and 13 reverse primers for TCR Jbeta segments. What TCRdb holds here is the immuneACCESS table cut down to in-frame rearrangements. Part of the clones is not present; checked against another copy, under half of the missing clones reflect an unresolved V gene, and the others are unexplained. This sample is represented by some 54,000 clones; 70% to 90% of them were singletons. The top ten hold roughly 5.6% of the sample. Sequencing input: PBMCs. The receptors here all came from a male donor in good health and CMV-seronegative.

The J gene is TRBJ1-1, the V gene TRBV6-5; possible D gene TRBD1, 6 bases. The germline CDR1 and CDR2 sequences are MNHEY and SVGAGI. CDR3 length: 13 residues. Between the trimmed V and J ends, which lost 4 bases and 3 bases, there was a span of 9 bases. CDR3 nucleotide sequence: TGTGCCAGCAGTTCCTCAGGGGACACTGAAGCTTTCTTT. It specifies CASSSSGDTEAFF.

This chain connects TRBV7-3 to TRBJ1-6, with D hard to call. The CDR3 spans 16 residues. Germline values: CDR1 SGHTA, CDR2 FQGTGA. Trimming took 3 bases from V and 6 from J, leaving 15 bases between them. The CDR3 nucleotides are TGTGCCAGCAGCTTGCATAGCGGGTCAGTTAATTCACCCCTCCACTTT. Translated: CASSLHSGSVNSPLHF.

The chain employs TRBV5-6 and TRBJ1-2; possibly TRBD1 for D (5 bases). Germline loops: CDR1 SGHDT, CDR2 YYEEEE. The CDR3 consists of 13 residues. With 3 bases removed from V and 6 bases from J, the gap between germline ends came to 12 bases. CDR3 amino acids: CASSWGRGDGYTF. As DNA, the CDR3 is TGTGCCAGCAGCTGGGGTAGGGGTGATGGCTACACCTTC.

The CDR3 loop is CASSSTGVENEAFF. Here the CDR3 DNA reads TGCGCCAGCAGCTCGACAGGGGTTGAGAATGAAGCTTTCTTT. The chain is built from TRBV5-1 and TRBJ1-1; 8 bases line up with TRBD1. Germline CDR1 reads SGHRS; CDR2 reads YFSETQ. The CDR3 is made up of 14 amino acids. With 3 bases clipped from V and 7 bases from J, the junction kept 8 bases outside the gene matches.

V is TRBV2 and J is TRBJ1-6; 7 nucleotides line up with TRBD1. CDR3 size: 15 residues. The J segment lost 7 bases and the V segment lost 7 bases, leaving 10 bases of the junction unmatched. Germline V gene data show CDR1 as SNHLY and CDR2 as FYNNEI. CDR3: CASKDRVKKNSPLHF. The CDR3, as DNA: TGTGCCAGCAAAGACAGGGTAAAGAAAAATTCACCCCTCCACTTT.

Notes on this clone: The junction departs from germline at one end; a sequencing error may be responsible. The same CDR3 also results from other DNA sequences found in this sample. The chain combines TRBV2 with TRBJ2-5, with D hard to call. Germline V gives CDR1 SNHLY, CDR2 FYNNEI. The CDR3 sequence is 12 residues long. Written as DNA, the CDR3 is TGCGCCAGCAGCAACTCGGGAGAGACCCAGTACTTC. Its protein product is CASSNSGETQYF.

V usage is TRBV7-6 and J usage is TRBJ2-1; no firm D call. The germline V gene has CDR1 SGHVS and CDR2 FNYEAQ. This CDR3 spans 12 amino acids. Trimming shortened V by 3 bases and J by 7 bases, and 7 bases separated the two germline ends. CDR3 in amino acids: CASSFPGNEQFF. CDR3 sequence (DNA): TGTGCCAGCAGCTTTCCCGGGAATGAGCAGTTCTTC.

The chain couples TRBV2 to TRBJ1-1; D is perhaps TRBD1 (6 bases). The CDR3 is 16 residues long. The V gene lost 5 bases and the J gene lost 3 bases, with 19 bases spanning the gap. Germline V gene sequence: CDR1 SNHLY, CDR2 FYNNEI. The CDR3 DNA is TGTGCCAGCAGTCGAAAAGGGGGATATGAGCACACTGAAGCTTTCTTT. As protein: CASSRKGGYEHTEAFF.

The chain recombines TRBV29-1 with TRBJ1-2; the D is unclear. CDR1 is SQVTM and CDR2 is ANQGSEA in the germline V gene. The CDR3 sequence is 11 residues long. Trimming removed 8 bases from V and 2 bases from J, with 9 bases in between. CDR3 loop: CSTGGNYGYTF. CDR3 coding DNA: TGCAGCACCGGAGGGAACTATGGCTACACCTTC.

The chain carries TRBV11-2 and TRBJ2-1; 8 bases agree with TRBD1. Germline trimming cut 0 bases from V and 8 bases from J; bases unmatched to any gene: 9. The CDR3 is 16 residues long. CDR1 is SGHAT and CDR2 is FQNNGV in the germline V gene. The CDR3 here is CASSLDITGGFDEQFF. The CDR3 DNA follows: TGTGCCAGCAGCTTAGATATTACAGGGGGTTTTGATGAGCAGTTCTTC.

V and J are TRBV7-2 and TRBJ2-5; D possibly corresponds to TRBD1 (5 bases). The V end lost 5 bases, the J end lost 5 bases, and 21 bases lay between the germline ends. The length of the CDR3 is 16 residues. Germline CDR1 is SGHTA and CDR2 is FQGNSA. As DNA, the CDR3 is TGTGCCAGCAGCCATCCCCGGGCGCAGGGAAGGGAGACCCAGTACTTC. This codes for CASSHPRAQGRETQYF. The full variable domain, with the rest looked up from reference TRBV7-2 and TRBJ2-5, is GAGVSQSPSNKVTEKGKDVELRCDPISGHTALYWYRQSLGQGLEFLIYFQGNSAPDKSGLPSDRFSAERTGGSVSTLTIQRTQQEDSAVYLCASSHPRAQGRETQYFGPGTRLLVL.